This TCR beta chain derives from a study of cytomegalovirus exposure and HLA in healthy donors. The donors (healthy individuals) were bone marrow donors. About this clone itself: Its antigen is unknown.

This PCR relied on a set of 60 Vbeta primers and 13 Jbeta primers. Measured with immunoSEQ multiplex PCR; TCRdb has only the in-frame clones, and not every one. The listing contains 140,000 to 150,000 clones. Whole-study results and caveats: Per a prior analysis, the majority of TCR beta V segments were productive roughly 90% or roughly 30% of the time. The likely origin of a cluster of highly shared sequence variants was a sequencing artifact. In a later analysis, a missense DCLRE1C variant was linked to TCR beta V- and J-gene trimming.

J was trimmed by 3 bases and V by 2 bases; bases with no gene match: 8. The CDR3 spans 17 residues. The germline V gene has CDR1 SGHKS and CDR2 YYEKEE (reference sequence). The J gene is TRBJ1-6, the V gene TRBV5-5; 7 nucleotides match TRBD1. Sequences were obtained from PBMCs. The clonotype originates from a male donor in good health and CMV-seronegative. The CDR3 loop is CASSLGDSPSYNSPLHF. The DNA for the CDR3 is TGTGCCAGCAGCTTAGGGGACAGTCCTAGCTATAATTCACCCCTCCACTTT.